This T cell receptor (beta chain) was recovered during a study of blood T cell repertoires in COVID-19. Study details: From T cells, B-cell-depleted T cells, or PBMCs came the material, which was cDNA or gDNA.

Only in-frame clones appear in the TCRdb table, and some are missing; sequencing was by immunoSEQ multiplex PCR. The data contain over 350,000 clones, just under 90% of them singletons. Study members were between about 18 and 95 years old and lived in 20 to 30 US regions. CDR3 size: 14 residues. Germline V CDR1 and CDR2: LNHDA, SQIVND (reference sequence). V shed 9 bases and J shed 8 bases, with 19 bases lying between them. This clonotype was sampled from a woman between 45 and 60 years old who had recovered from COVID-19. The chain recombines TRBV19 with TRBJ1-4, with D unresolved. Sequencing was performed on PBMCs or T cells enriched from blood (not recorded which). The CDR3 coding sequence is TGTGCCAGCCGATTGAGACTCGGCGACGAAAAACTGTTTTTT. Its protein product is CASRLRLGDEKLFF.